The 21 T cell receptor beta chains below were found in one sample sequenced in a study of cytomegalovirus exposure and HLA in healthy donors. Both 60 Vbeta primers and 13 Jbeta primers went into the PCR. TCRdb's copy holds only in-frame clones and misses some; the assay was immunoSEQ multiplex PCR. The repertoire has roughly 120,000 clones, less than 80% of them found once; the top ten carry around a tenth. Sequencing used PBMCs. The receptors shown here come from a woman aged 50 to 65 in good health and CMV-seropositive.

The chain is built from TRBV7-9 and TRBJ2-3, with 9 bases fitting TRBD1. V was pared by 6 bases and J by 2 bases, with 6 bases of the junction left unmatched. There are 15 residues in the CDR3. Germline assignment: CDR1 SEHNR and CDR2 FQNEAQ (reference sequence). The CDR3 sequence is CASSRGQGLTDTQYF. The CDR3 DNA sequence: TGTGCCAGCAGTAGGGGACAGGGCCTCACAGATACGCAGTATTTT.

The V call is TRBV7-2, the J call TRBJ1-2, with a possible D match to TRBD1 (5 bases). Germline values: CDR1 SGHTA, CDR2 FQGNSA. The CDR3 sequence is 14 residues long. The germline V and J ends were trimmed by 7 bases and 0 bases, with 12 bases remaining between them. CDR3 region: CASMRWGANYGYTF. The CDR3 region has the DNA TGTGCCAGCATGCGCTGGGGGGCTAACTATGGCTACACCTTC.

The chain combines TRBV6-5 with TRBJ2-1; no definite D call. Germline lookup yields CDR1 MNHEY and CDR2 SVGAGI. The length of the CDR3 is 13 residues. V was shortened by 5 bases and J by 5 bases, with 10 bases between the two germline ends. CDR3 bases: TGTGCCAGCAGTCCGCAGGAAAACAATGAGCAGTTCTTC. It encodes CASSPQENNEQFF.

The genes are TRBV4-3 and TRBJ1-1; D possibly corresponds to TRBD1 (6 bases). V lost 2 bases and J lost 5, with 12 bases in between. The CDR3 is 14 amino acids. CDR1 and CDR2 from the germline V gene are LGHNA and YSLEER. CDR3 in DNA: TGCGCCAGCAGCCAAAGGGCCCAGGGGACTGAAGCTTTCTTT. Encoded protein: CASSQRAQGTEAFF.

In this sample, this clone turned up a few times. The rearrangement joins TRBV6-5 to TRBJ1-4; D unclear. The germline V and J ends were trimmed by 1 base and 5 bases, with 5 bases remaining between them. Germline lookup yields CDR1 MNHEY and CDR2 SVGAGI. The CDR3 totals 13 residues. As DNA, the CDR3 is TGTGCCAGCAGTTACTTTTTAAATGAAAAACTGTTTTTT. Translating it yields CASSYFLNEKLFF.

CDR3 in DNA: TGTGCCAGCTCAGCGCCGGGACAGGGTGCTGAAAAACTGTTTTTT. Its translation: CASSAPGQGAEKLFF. The chain joins TRBV18 to TRBJ1-4, with 9 positions matching TRBD1. Trimming at V came to 5 bases and at J to 7 bases, leaving 8 bases not matched to a gene. The CDR3 is made up of 15 amino acids. Germline values: CDR1 KGHSH, CDR2 LQKENI.

Only one count was recorded for this clone. This chain joins TRBV7-8 and TRBJ1-2; 8 positions agree with TRBD1. Germline V lookup: CDR1 SGHVS, CDR2 FQNEAQ. V shed 5 bases, J shed 8 bases, and the junction held 10 bases outside the gene matches. CDR3 length: 14 amino acids. The CDR3 bases are TGTGCCAGCAGCCAGCCGGGGACAGGCGTGGGCTACACCTTC. Its translation: CASSQPGTGVGYTF.

The chain carries TRBV5-4 and TRBJ1-4; possible D gene TRBD1, 5 bases. V lost 4 bases to trimming and J lost 7 bases, with 14 bases between them. The CDR3 runs 14 residues. The germline V gene has CDR1 SGHNT and CDR2 YYREEE (reference sequence). This CDR3 reads CASSQGWAREKLFF. The CDR3 DNA reads as TGTGCCAGCAGCCAGGGATGGGCCCGTGAAAAACTGTTTTTT.

DNA of the CDR3: TGCGCCAGCAGTCACTTGGACAGACCCTACAATGAGCAGTTCTTC. It yields the protein CASSHLDRPYNEQFF. The chain uses TRBV23-1 and TRBJ2-1; tentative D call: TRBD1 (6 bases). TRBV23-1 is given ORF status, its function remaining uncertain. This CDR3 region has 15 residues. Trimming removed 3 bases from V and 2 bases from J, with 11 bases in between.

The chain recombines TRBV30 with TRBJ2-7; the D gene is possibly TRBD1 (6 bases). V lost 2 bases and J 6 bases, leaving 20 bases between the germline ends. CDR3 size: 15 residues. Germline lookup yields CDR1 GTSNPN and CDR2 SVGIG (reference sequence). The CDR3 sequence: CAWSLGARSSLEQYF. CDR3 nucleotide sequence: TGTGCCTGGAGTTTGGGGGCTAGGTCCTCCCTCGAGCAGTACTTC.

The chain links TRBV5-4 to TRBJ2-7; 16 positions match TRBD2. CDR3 length: 17 amino acids. Germline values: CDR1 SGHNT, CDR2 YYREEE (reference sequence). Trimming took 6 bases from V and 4 from J; bases not matched to a gene: 10. The CDR3 here is CASIPEGLAGGQYEQYF. CDR3 nucleotides: TGTGCCAGCATCCCGGAGGGACTAGCGGGGGGGCAGTACGAGCAGTACTTC.

This chain connects TRBV19 to TRBJ1-2; D might be TRBD1 (6 bases). The CDR3 contains 15 residues. Trimming cost V 3 bases and J 1 base, with 12 bases left between them. The germline gives CDR1 LNHDA, CDR2 SQIVND (reference sequence). The CDR3 loop reads CASSMLGQNNYGYTF. CDR3 nucleotide sequence: TGTGCCAGTAGTATGCTGGGACAAAATAACTATGGCTACACCTTC.

The V call is TRBV21-1, the J call TRBJ2-7; TRBD2, as called in the table, went unchecked against the DNA. TRBV21-1 is classified as a pseudogene. This CDR3 region has 14 residues. This CDR3 is CASSKAPGGYEQYF. The CDR3 DNA follows: TGTGCCAGCAGCAAAGCGCCGGGGGGCTACGAGCAGTACTTC.

The chain carries TRBV10-3 and TRBJ2-7; TRBD1 matches 7 bases. After removal of 2 bases from V and 3 bases from J, the junction contained 4 bases not matched to a gene. The CDR3 consists of 14 residues. Germline V lookup: CDR1 ENHRY, CDR2 SYGVKD. CDR3 DNA sequence: TGTGCCATCAGTGAGCCACGACAGGGCTACGAGCAGTACTTC. Its translation is CAISEPRQGYEQYF.

This clone showed up just once. V gene TRBV28 combines with J gene TRBJ1-2; D unclear. Germline-derived CDR1 and CDR2 are MDHEN and SYDVKM. The V end lost 5 bases, the J end lost 4 bases, and 14 bases lay between the germline ends. The CDR3 consists of 14 residues. The CDR3: CASSPLGGTYGYTF. Here the CDR3 DNA reads TGTGCCAGCAGTCCCCTGGGAGGAACCTATGGCTACACCTTC.

This clone has a handful of counts. V is TRBV27 and J is TRBJ2-3; 12 bases match TRBD2. This CDR3 has 17 amino acids. V was pared by 5 bases and J by 2 bases, with 8 bases of the junction left unmatched. Germline assignment: CDR1 MNHEY and CDR2 SMNVEV (reference sequence). CDR3 region: CASSPLGTSGYTDTQYF. For the CDR3, the DNA is TGTGCCAGCAGTCCACTAGGGACTAGCGGGTACACAGATACGCAGTATTTT.

The V and J genes are TRBV27 and TRBJ2-7; D gene ambiguous. Germline CDR1 reads MNHEY; CDR2 reads SMNVEV (reference sequence). V was cut by 2 bases and J by 6 bases, with 14 bases left in between. The CDR3 is made up of 14 amino acids. The chain's CDR3 is CASSLGDPWREQYF. In DNA, the CDR3 is TGTGCCAGCAGTTTAGGAGACCCCTGGCGCGAGCAGTACTTC.

The CDR3 nucleotides read TGTGCCAGCAGCAGCCCGACAAGGTTGAACACTGAAGCTTTCTTT. This sequence encodes CASSSPTRLNTEAFF. V usage is TRBV5-8 and J usage is TRBJ1-1; D not resolved. Trimming removed 4 bases at V and 0 bases at J, with 13 bases between. Per germline, CDR1 SGHTS and CDR2 YDEGEE. The CDR3 loop spans 15 amino acids.

In its sample, this clone was seen once. This rearrangement joins TRBV28 to TRBJ2-1; 12 nucleotides agree with TRBD2. The V gene's germline CDR1 is MDHEN and CDR2 SYDVKM. This CDR3 is built from 14 residues. The trim removed 6 bases at V and 5 bases at J, leaving 2 bases unmatched. CDR3 coding DNA: TGTGCCAGCAGCCGGACTAGCGGGGACAATGAGCAGTTCTTC. Protein sequence: CASSRTSGDNEQFF.

The rearrangement uses TRBV5-6 and TRBJ1-1; D uncertain. CDR3 length: 14 amino acids. Looked up from germline, CDR1 is SGHDT and CDR2 is YYEEEE. V was trimmed by 2 bases and J by 4 bases, leaving 12 bases between them. The CDR3 is CASSFGGFGTEAFF. In DNA, the CDR3 is TGTGCCAGCAGCTTTGGAGGGTTCGGCACTGAAGCTTTCTTT. Full variable domain (remainder filled in from reference TRBV5-6 and TRBJ1-1): DAGVTQSPTHLIKTRGQQVTLRCSPKSGHDTVSWYQQALGQGPQFIFQYYEEEERQRGNFPDRFSGHQFPNYSSELNVNALLLGDSALYLCASSFGGFGTEAFFGQGTRLTVV.

The chain uses TRBV28 and TRBJ1-1; D is perhaps TRBD1 (5 bases). Germline-derived CDR1 and CDR2 are MDHEN and SYDVKM. The length of the CDR3 is 14 residues. Trimming left V 7 bases short and J 2 bases short, with 14 bases between. CDR3 nucleotides: TGTGCCAGCATCAAATCTCAGGGTAACACTGAAGCTTTCTTT. Residues: CASIKSQGNTEAFF.